Included here is one T cell receptor (beta chain) sequence, with context. This specimen belongs to a study of T-cell memory formation after mild COVID-19. Whole-study context: TCR clusters largely stayed donor specific.

TCRdb itself ran the 5' RACE reads through MiXCR, one entry per CDR3 protein. The sample consists of fewer than 40,000 distinct CDR3 sequences, roughly an eighth of them appearing once. Material: PBMCs or a T cell subset sorted from them (not recorded which). The receptor comes from a man between 18 and 35 years old who had mild COVID-19 (a few samples of this study predate the infection). Cell type and time point are not known.

CDR3 in amino acids: CSARSGTVQNIQYF. CDR3 nucleotide sequence: TGCAGTGCTCGTTCCGGGACAGTACAAAACATTCAGTACTTC. The gene calls are TRBV20-1 and TRBJ2-4; 7 positions agree with TRBD1. The V gene end was trimmed by 5 bases and the J gene end by 5 bases; junction bases not matched to a gene: 9. CDR1 DFQATT and CDR2 SNEGSKA come from the germline V gene (reference sequence). The CDR3 length is 14 residues.